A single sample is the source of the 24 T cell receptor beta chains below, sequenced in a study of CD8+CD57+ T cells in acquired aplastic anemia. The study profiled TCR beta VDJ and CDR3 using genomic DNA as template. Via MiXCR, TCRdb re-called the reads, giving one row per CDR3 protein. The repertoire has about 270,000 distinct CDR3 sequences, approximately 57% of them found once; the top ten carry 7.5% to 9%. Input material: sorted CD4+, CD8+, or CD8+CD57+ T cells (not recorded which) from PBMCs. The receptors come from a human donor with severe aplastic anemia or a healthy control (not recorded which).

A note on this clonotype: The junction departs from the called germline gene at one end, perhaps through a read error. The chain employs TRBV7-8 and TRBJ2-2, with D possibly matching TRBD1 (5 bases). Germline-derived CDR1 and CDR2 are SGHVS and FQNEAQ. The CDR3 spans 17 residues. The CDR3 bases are TGTGCCAGCAGCTTATCGGCAGGGCAGACGAACACCAGGGAGCTGTTTTTT. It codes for CASSLSAGQTNTRELFF.

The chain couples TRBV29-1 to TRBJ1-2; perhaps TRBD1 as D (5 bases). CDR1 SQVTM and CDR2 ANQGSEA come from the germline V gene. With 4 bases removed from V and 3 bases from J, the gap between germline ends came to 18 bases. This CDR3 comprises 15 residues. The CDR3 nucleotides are TGCAGCGTTGTTGAGGTACTAGGGGTTGACTATGGCTACACCTTC. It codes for CSVVEVLGVDYGYTF.

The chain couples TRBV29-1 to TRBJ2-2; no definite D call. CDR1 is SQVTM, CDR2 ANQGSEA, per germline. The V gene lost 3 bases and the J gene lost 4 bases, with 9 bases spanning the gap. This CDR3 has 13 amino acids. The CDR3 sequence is CSVDSHFTGELFF. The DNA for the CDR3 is TGCAGCGTTGATAGCCATTTCACCGGGGAGCTGTTTTTT.

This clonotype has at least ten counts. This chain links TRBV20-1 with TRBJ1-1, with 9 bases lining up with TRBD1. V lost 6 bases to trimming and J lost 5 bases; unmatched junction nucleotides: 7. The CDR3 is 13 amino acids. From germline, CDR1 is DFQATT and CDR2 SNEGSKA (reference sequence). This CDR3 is CSASTGGATEAFF. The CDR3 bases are TGCAGTGCGAGCACAGGGGGCGCGACTGAAGCTTTCTTT.

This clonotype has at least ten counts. The CDR3 loop reads CAISDGTGELFF. CDR3 nucleotides: TGTGCCATCAGTGACGGTACCGGGGAGCTGTTTTTT. This rearrangement joins TRBV10-3 to TRBJ2-2, with D unclear. The germline gives CDR1 ENHRY, CDR2 SYGVKD. CDR3 size: 12 residues. V lost 3 bases and J 5 bases, leaving 4 bases between the germline ends.

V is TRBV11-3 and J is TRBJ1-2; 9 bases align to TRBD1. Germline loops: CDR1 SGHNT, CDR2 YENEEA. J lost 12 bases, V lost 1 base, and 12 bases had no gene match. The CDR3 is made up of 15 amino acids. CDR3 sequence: CASSLGGDRDGGNTF. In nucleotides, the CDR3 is TGTGCCAGCAGCTTAGGAGGGGACAGGGATGGTGGAAACACCTTC. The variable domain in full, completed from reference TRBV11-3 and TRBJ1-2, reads EAGVVQSPRYKIIEKKQPVAFWCNPISGHNTLYWYLQNLGQGPELLIRYENEEAVDDSQLPKDRFSAERLKGVDSTLKIQPAELGDSAVYLCASSLGGDRDGGNTFGSGTRLTVV.

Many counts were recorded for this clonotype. The CDR3 nucleotides are TGTGCCAGCAGCCAAGAGAGGGGCATGAACACTGAAGCTTTCTTT. Amino acids: CASSQERGMNTEAFF. The chain recombines TRBV4-2 with TRBJ1-1; D possibly corresponds to TRBD1 (5 bases). Germline lookup yields CDR1 LGHNA and CDR2 YNFKEQ. CDR3 length equals 15 residues. V was pared by 0 bases and J by 0 bases, with 8 bases between.

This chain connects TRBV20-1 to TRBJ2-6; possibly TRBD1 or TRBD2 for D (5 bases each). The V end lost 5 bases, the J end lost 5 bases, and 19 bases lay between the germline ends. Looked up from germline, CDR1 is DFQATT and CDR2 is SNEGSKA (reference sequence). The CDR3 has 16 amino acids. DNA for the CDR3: TGCAGTGCTCCTACGCCGGGTGGGGGTCGGGCCAACGTCCTGACTTTC. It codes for CSAPTPGGGRANVLTF.

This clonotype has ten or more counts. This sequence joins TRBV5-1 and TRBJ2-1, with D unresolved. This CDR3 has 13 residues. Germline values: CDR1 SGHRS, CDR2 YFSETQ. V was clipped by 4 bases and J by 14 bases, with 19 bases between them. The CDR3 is CASSPGSLGEEFF. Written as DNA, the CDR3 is TGCGCCAGCAGCCCCGGATCCCTAGGAGAAGAGTTCTTC.

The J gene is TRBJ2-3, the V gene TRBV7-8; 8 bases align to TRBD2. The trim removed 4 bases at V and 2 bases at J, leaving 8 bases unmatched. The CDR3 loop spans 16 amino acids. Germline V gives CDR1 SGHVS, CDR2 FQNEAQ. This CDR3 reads CASSSRVAGPTDTQYF. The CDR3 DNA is TGTGCCAGCAGCTCCAGGGTAGCGGGACCCACAGATACGCAGTATTTT. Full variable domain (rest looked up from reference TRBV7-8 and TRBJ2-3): GAGVSQSPRYKVAKRGQDVALRCDPISGHVSLFWYQQALGQGPEFLTYFQNEAQLDKSGLPSDRFFAERPEGSVSTLKIQRTQQEDSAVYLCASSSRVAGPTDTQYFGPGTRLTVL.

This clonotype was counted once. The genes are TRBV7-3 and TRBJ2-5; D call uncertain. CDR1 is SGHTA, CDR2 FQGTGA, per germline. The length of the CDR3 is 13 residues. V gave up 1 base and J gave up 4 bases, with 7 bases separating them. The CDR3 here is CASSLRMRETQYF. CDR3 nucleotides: TGTGCCAGCAGCTTAAGGATGCGAGAGACCCAGTACTTC. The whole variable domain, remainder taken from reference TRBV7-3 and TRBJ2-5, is GAGVSQTPSNKVTEKGKYVELRCDPISGHTALYWYRQSLGQGPEFLIYFQGTGAADDSGLPNDRFFAVRPEGSVSTLKIQRTERGDSAVYLCASSLRMRETQYFGPGTRLLVL.

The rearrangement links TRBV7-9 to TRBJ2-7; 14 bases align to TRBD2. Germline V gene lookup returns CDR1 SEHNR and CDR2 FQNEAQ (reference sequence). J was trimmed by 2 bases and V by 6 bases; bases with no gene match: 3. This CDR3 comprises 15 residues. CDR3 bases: TGTGCCAGCAGGGGACTAGCGGGAGCAGCCTACGAGCAGTACTTC. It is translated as CASRGLAGAAYEQYF.

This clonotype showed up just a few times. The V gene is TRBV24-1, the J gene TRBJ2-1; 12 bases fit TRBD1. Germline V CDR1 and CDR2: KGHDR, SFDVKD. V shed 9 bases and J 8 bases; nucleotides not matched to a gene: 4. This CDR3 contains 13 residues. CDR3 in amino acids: CATGGQGAHEQFF. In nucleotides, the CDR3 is TGTGCCACCGGGGGACAGGGGGCGCATGAGCAGTTCTTC.

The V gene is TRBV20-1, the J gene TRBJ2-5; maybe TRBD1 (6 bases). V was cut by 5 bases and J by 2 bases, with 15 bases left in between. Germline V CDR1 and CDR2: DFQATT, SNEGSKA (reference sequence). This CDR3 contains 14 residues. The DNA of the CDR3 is TGCAGTGCTTCCGGGACAATTATACAAGAGACCCAGTACTTC. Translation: CSASGTIIQETQYF.

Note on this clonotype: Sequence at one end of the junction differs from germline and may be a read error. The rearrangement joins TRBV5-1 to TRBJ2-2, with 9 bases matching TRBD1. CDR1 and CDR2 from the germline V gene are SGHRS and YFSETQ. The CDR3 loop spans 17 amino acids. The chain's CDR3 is CARRETPGQGNTGELFF. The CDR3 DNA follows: TGCGCCCGCAGAGAAACCCCGGGACAGGGGAACACCGGGGAGCTGTTTTTT. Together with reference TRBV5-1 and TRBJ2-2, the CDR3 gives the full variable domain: KAGVTQTPRYLIKTRGQQVTLSCSPISGHRSVSWYQQTPGQGLQFLFEYFSETQRNKGNFPGRFSGRQFSNSRSEMNVSTLELGDSALYLCARRETPGQGNTGELFFGEGSRLTVL.

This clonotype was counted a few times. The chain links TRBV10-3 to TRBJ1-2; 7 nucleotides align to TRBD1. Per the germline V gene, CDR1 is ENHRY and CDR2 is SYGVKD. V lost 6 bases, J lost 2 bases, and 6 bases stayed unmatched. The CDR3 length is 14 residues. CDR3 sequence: CAIRPTGRNYGYTF. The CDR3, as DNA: TGTGCCATCAGGCCGACAGGGAGAAACTATGGCTACACCTTC.

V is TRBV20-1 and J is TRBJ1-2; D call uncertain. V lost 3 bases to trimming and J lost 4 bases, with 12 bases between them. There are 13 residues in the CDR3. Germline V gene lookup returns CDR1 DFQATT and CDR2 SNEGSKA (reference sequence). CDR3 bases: TGCAGTGCTAGCGCCGGTCCAGGCTATGGCTACACCTTC. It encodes CSASAGPGYGYTF.

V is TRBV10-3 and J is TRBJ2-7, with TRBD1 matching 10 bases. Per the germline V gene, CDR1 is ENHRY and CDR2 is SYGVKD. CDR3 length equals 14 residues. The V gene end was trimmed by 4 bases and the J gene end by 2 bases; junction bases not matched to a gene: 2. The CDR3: CAISAGQGAYEQYF. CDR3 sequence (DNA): TGTGCCATCAGTGCAGGACAGGGGGCCTACGAGCAGTACTTC.

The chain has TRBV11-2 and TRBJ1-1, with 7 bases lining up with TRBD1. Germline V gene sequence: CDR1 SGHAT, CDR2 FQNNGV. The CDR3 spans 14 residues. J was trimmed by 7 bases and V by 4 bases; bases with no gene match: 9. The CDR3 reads CASSYMGQRGEAFF. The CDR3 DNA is TGTGCCAGCAGCTACATGGGACAGAGGGGTGAAGCTTTCTTT.

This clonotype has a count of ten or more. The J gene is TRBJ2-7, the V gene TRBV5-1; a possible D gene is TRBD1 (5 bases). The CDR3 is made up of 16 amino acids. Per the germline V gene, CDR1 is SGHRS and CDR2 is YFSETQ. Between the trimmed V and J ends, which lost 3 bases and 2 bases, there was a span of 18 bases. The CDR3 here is CASSSVIRQSTYEQYF. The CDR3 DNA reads TGCGCCAGCAGCTCGGTCATTAGACAGAGCACCTACGAGCAGTACTTC.

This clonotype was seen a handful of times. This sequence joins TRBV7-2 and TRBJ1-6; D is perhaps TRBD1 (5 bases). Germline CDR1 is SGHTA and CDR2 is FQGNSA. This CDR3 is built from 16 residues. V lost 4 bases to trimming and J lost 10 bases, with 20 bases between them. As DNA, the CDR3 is TGTGCCAGCAGCTCCAACTCGGGAACCTGGGGCTCACCCCTCCACTTT. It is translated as CASSSNSGTWGSPLHF.

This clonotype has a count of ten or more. The CDR3 protein is CSPWTETYGYTF. For the CDR3, the DNA is TGCAGCCCATGGACAGAGACCTATGGCTACACCTTC. The V and J genes are TRBV29-1 and TRBJ1-2; D is perhaps TRBD1 (6 bases). The germline V gene has CDR1 SQVTM and CDR2 ANQGSEA. This CDR3 spans 12 amino acids. Trimming left V 8 bases short and J 4 bases short, with 14 bases between.

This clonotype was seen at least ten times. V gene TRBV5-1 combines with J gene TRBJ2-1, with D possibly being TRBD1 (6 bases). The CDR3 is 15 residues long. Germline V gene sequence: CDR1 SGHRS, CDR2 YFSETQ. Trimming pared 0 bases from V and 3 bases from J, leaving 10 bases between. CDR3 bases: TGCGCCAGCAGCTTGGGTACAGGGTTCTACAATGAGCAGTTCTTC. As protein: CASSLGTGFYNEQFF.

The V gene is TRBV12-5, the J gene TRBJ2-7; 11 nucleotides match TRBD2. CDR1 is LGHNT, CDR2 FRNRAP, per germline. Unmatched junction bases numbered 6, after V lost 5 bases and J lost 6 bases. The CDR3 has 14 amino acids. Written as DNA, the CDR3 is TGTGCTAGTGGTCCACTAGCGGGAGTCGGCGAGCAGTACTTC. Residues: CASGPLAGVGEQYF.